The 24 T cell receptor beta chains reported below all come from one sample, sequenced in a study of blood T cells in healthy people across ages. With a J-beta primer mix and a sample-barcoded 5' primer, a second PCR ran 7 to 11 cycles. TCRdb used MiXCR to reprocess the 5' RACE reads, holding one entry per CDR3 protein. The table lists roughly 1,300,000 distinct CDR3 sequences, 45% to 70% of them singletons. The sequenced sample consisted of blood. Every receptor here comes from a man between 18 and 35 years old in good health.

The chain carries TRBV29-1 and TRBJ2-3, with D possibly matching TRBD2 (6 bases). The CDR3 is 11 residues long. Germline loops: CDR1 SQVTM, CDR2 ANQGSEA. The V gene lost 7 bases and the J gene lost 6 bases, with 11 bases spanning the gap. The DNA for the CDR3 is TGCAGCGCCGAACGGGGGGATACGCAGTATTTT. It yields the protein CSAERGDTQYF.

The gene calls are TRBV4-1 and TRBJ2-1; 9 positions agree with TRBD1. The length of the CDR3 is 14 residues. The trim removed 3 bases at V and 8 bases at J, leaving 5 bases unmatched. Per the germline V gene, CDR1 is MGHRA and CDR2 is YSYEKL. The CDR3, as DNA: TGCGCCAGCAGCCAGGTACAGGGGGCTGATGAGCAGTTCTTC. This encodes CASSQVQGADEQFF.

The V gene is TRBV27, the J gene TRBJ1-2, with a tentative D call TRBD1 (5 bases). This CDR3 has 14 residues. V lost 5 bases and J lost 4, with 14 bases in between. Germline V gene data show CDR1 as MNHEY and CDR2 as SMNVEV (reference sequence). DNA for the CDR3: TGTGCCAGCAGTAACCTCGAGACAGTCTATGGCTACACCTTC. It specifies CASSNLETVYGYTF.

The sample holds a few counts of this clonotype. The chain combines TRBV7-2 with TRBJ2-7; 8 positions match TRBD2. Germline V gene data show CDR1 as SGHTA and CDR2 as FQGNSA. The CDR3 is 14 residues long. J was trimmed by 4 bases and V by 6 bases; bases with no gene match: 8. The DNA of the CDR3 is TGTGCCAGCAGTTTCGGGGGGGCCCAGTACGAGCAGTACTTC. It encodes CASSFGGAQYEQYF.

This clonotype was recorded a few times. J is TRBJ2-1 and V is TRBV29-1; D might be TRBD1 (8 bases). CDR1 and CDR2 from the germline V gene are SQVTM and ANQGSEA. This CDR3 comprises 13 residues. The germline V and J ends were trimmed by 5 bases and 8 bases, with 16 bases remaining between them. CDR3 residues: CSVPRTGRDEQFF. For the CDR3, the DNA is TGCAGCGTTCCCCGGACAGGGAGGGATGAGCAGTTCTTC.

The gene calls are TRBV20-1 and TRBJ2-1; tentatively, D is TRBD1 (7 bases). This CDR3 has 15 residues. The germline CDR1 and CDR2 sequences are DFQATT and SNEGSKA (reference sequence). Trimming removed 6 bases from V and 2 bases from J, with 17 bases in between. CDR3 DNA sequence: TGCAGTGCGGGGTGGGCAGGGGGGCCCTACAATGAGCAGTTCTTC. It translates to CSAGWAGGPYNEQFF.

This clonotype has only a few counts. V usage is TRBV29-1 and J usage is TRBJ2-7, with TRBD1 matching over 11 bases. With 2 bases clipped from V and 2 bases from J, the junction kept 5 bases outside the gene matches. Germline V gives CDR1 SQVTM, CDR2 ANQGSEA. This CDR3 comprises 15 residues. CDR3 bases: TGCAGCGTTGAACACCGGGACAGGGGGGCCTACGAGCAGTACTTC. Protein product: CSVEHRDRGAYEQYF.

This clonotype was seen once. This sequence joins TRBV27 and TRBJ1-5; D is undetermined. V lost 0 bases, J lost 0 bases, and 15 bases lay in between. This CDR3 is 18 amino acids long. Germline CDR1 MNHEY, CDR2 SMNVEV (reference sequence). CDR3 sequence reads: CASSLSVPAGYSNQPQHF. CDR3 in DNA: TGTGCCAGCAGTTTATCGGTTCCGGCAGGATATAGCAATCAGCCCCAGCATTTT.

In this sample, this clonotype turned up a few times. This may arise from a read error, as a much more abundant clone is one base away. This chain links TRBV6-1 with TRBJ2-7, with a tentative D call TRBD2 (6 bases). There are 13 residues in the CDR3. Germline V gene lookup returns CDR1 MNHNS and CDR2 SASEGT. In DNA form, the CDR3 reads TGCGCCAGCAGCGTGCGGGGCTCCTACGAGCAGTACTTC. This encodes CASSVRGSYEQYF.

This sequence joins TRBV20-1 and TRBJ2-7; no clear D. The CDR3 spans 13 residues. The ends were cut back, 4 bases at V and 2 bases at J, with 12 bases in the middle. Germline loops: CDR1 DFQATT, CDR2 SNEGSKA (reference sequence). DNA of the CDR3: TGCAGTGCTATGCCGGACGGAGCCTACGAGCAGTACTTC. Residues: CSAMPDGAYEQYF.

The gene calls are TRBV4-1 and TRBJ2-3; no clear D. Germline-derived CDR1 and CDR2 are MGHRA and YSYEKL. V was cut by 3 bases and J by 6 bases, with 16 bases left in between. This CDR3 spans 15 amino acids. CDR3 bases: TGCGCCAGCAGCCAGAGCCCCCCGGCCGGGGATACGCAGTATTTT. Its protein product is CASSQSPPAGDTQYF.

The table lists this clonotype with a few counts. The chain uses TRBV7-2 and TRBJ2-7; maybe TRBD2 (6 bases). Germline V gene lookup returns CDR1 SGHTA and CDR2 FQGNSA. V was pared by 5 bases and J by 1 base, with 12 bases between. This CDR3 has 14 residues. DNA for the CDR3: TGTGCCAGCAGCGCCTTTGCGGGGTCCTACGAGCAGTACTTC. This encodes CASSAFAGSYEQYF.

There are a few counts of this clonotype. The chain recombines TRBV3-1 with TRBJ2-7; D gene uncertain. CDR3 length: 13 amino acids. Germline V gives CDR1 LGHDT, CDR2 YNNKEL (reference sequence). V was clipped by 0 bases and J by 7 bases, with 10 bases between them. The DNA for the CDR3 is TGTGCCAGCAGCCAAGATCTGCGCAGGGAGCAGTACTTC. This encodes CASSQDLRREQYF.

This chain connects TRBV9 to TRBJ2-1; weak D call: TRBD1 (5 bases). The V end was cut by 5 bases, the J end by 6 bases, with 9 bases between. CDR3 length equals 12 residues. The V gene's germline CDR1 is SGDLS and CDR2 YYNGEE. In DNA, the CDR3 is TGTGCCAGCAGTGGGGCATTCAATGAGCAGTTCTTC. Its translation is CASSGAFNEQFF.

The J gene is TRBJ2-1, the V gene TRBV20-1, with 11 positions matching TRBD2. The CDR3 spans 18 residues. The V gene end was trimmed by 6 bases and the J gene end by 5 bases; junction bases not matched to a gene: 18. The germline gives CDR1 DFQATT, CDR2 SNEGSKA (reference sequence). The CDR3 region has the DNA TGCAGTGCCAAAGATTATGGTCTTAGCGGGAGGGCCGACAATGAGCAGTTCTTC. Its translation is CSAKDYGLSGRADNEQFF.

This chain joins TRBV27 and TRBJ2-3; tentative D call: TRBD2 (6 bases). The V end was cut by 6 bases, the J end by 0 bases, with 16 bases between. Germline V lookup: CDR1 MNHEY, CDR2 SMNVEV (reference sequence). The CDR3 has 16 residues. CDR3 bases: TGTGCCAGCAGCCCCTTAGGACTACCTAGCACAGATACGCAGTATTTT. As protein: CASSPLGLPSTDTQYF.

The chain combines TRBV20-1 with TRBJ2-7; 13 bases match TRBD2. The CDR3 loop spans 17 amino acids. Losses at the gene ends were 4 bases for V and 0 bases for J; bases not matched to a gene: 9. Germline V CDR1 and CDR2: DFQATT, SNEGSKA (reference sequence). The CDR3 here is CSATGLAGEKYSYEQYF. The CDR3 nucleotides read TGCAGTGCTACAGGACTAGCGGGAGAAAAATACTCCTACGAGCAGTACTTC.

The rearrangement uses TRBV5-1 and TRBJ1-5; a weak D match, TRBD1 (5 bases). The CDR3 loop spans 13 amino acids. Looked up from germline, CDR1 is SGHRS and CDR2 is YFSETQ. Trimming left V 0 bases short and J 8 bases short, with 9 bases between. This CDR3 is CASSLGQGKPQHF. As DNA, the CDR3 is TGCGCCAGCAGCTTGGGGCAGGGTAAGCCCCAGCATTTT.

This chain links TRBV20-1 with TRBJ2-1, with TRBD2 identical over 7 bases. The V gene's germline CDR1 is DFQATT and CDR2 SNEGSKA (reference sequence). The CDR3 spans 16 residues. V was pared by 2 bases and J by 4 bases, with 11 bases of the junction left unmatched. Here the CDR3 DNA reads TGCAGTGCTAGAAGGCGGGAGAGGAACATATACAATGAGCAGTTCTTC. It codes for CSARRRERNIYNEQFF.

The chain has TRBV7-9 and TRBJ2-5, with D maybe TRBD1 (6 bases). Germline V CDR1 and CDR2: SEHNR, FQNEAQ (reference sequence). The CDR3 is 14 amino acids. V was trimmed by 5 bases and J by 4 bases, leaving 14 bases between them. CDR3 nucleotide sequence: TGTGCCAGCAGCCAACAGGGTATTGGAGAGACCCAGTACTTC. This sequence encodes CASSQQGIGETQYF.

V gene TRBV4-2 combines with J gene TRBJ2-3, with 8 bases that match TRBD2. This CDR3 is 15 amino acids long. Looked up from germline, CDR1 is LGHNA and CDR2 is YNFKEQ. V was pared by 2 bases and J by 4 bases, with 5 bases of the junction left unmatched. The CDR3 region has the DNA TGTGCCAGCAGCCAAAGGACTAGCTTTGCAGATACGCAGTATTTT. It translates to CASSQRTSFADTQYF.

Points on this clonotype: Sequence at one end of the junction differs from germline and may be a read error. The chain couples TRBV12-3 or TRBV12-4 to TRBJ2-1; D may be TRBD2 (6 bases). This CDR3 comprises 14 residues. The CDR3: CVSSFSASVTEQFF. CDR3 DNA sequence: TGTGTCAGCAGTTTCTCGGCTAGCGTTACTGAGCAGTTCTTC.

The genes are TRBV2 and TRBJ1-1; D possibly corresponds to TRBD1 (5 bases). The germline V and J ends were trimmed by 6 bases and 8 bases, with 10 bases remaining between them. The CDR3 has 11 residues. Germline V CDR1 and CDR2: SNHLY, FYNNEI. The CDR3 nucleotides are TGTGCCAGCAGGGTGACAGTAGAAGCTTTCTTT. Protein product: CASRVTVEAFF.

Here the CDR3 reads CASSTRTGMNTEAFF. CDR3 coding DNA: TGTGCCAGCAGCACTCGGACAGGGATGAACACTGAAGCTTTCTTT. The V and J genes are TRBV7-8 and TRBJ1-1; 8 nucleotides line up with TRBD1. Germline V gene sequence: CDR1 SGHVS, CDR2 FQNEAQ. The CDR3 runs 15 residues. The trim removed 5 bases at V and 0 bases at J, leaving 5 bases unmatched.